A selection of T cell receptor beta chains follows, all from one sample in a study of identifying expanded T cells in peripheral blood. Data came from immunoSEQ multiplex PCR; TCRdb stores just in-frame clones and leaves some out. The sample lists some 120,000 clones, 84% occurring once. Sequencing input: blood. These receptors all stem from a person between 18 and 69 years old in good health. CDR3s include the opening cysteine and the closing phenylalanine or tryptophan. Each record gives: clone size, V gene, D gene, J gene, CDR3 protein, CDR3 DNA. A D gene is named only where the DNA matches it firmly. The listing skips clone size in some rows; elsewhere it reads once, few, many or a size class.

clone_size: NA
v_call: TRBV14
d_call: TRBD1
j_call: TRBJ2-7
cdr3_aa: CASSPWDSYYEQYF
cdr3_nt: TGTGCCAGCAGCCCCTGGGACAGCTACTACGAGCAGTACTTC

clone_size: NA
v_call: TRBV6-5
d_call: NA
j_call: TRBJ1-2
cdr3_aa: CASGLNYGYTF
cdr3_nt: TGTGCCAGCGGCTTAAACTATGGCTACACCTTC

clone_size: NA
v_call: TRBV6-5
d_call: TRBD1
j_call: TRBJ2-5
cdr3_aa: CASSYSHRGETQYF
cdr3_nt: TGTGCCAGCAGTTACTCCCACAGGGGAGAGACCCAGTACTTC

clone_size: NA
v_call: TRBV7-3
d_call: TRBD2
j_call: TRBJ2-2
cdr3_aa: CASSPNSGGYTGELFF
cdr3_nt: TGTGCCAGCAGCCCGAATAGCGGGGGATACACCGGGGAGCTGTTTTTT

clone_size: NA
v_call: TRBV27
d_call: NA
j_call: TRBJ2-1
cdr3_aa: CASRLQGSSYNEQFF
cdr3_nt: TGTGCCAGCAGACTACAGGGAAGCTCCTACAATGAGCAGTTCTTC

clone_size: NA
v_call: TRBV18
d_call: TRBD1
j_call: TRBJ1-5
cdr3_aa: CASSPNRGSSNQPQHF
cdr3_nt: TGTGCCAGCTCACCCAACAGGGGTAGCAGCAATCAGCCCCAGCATTTT

clone_size: NA
v_call: TRBV27
d_call: NA
j_call: TRBJ1-1
cdr3_aa: CASSHRGGNTEAFF
cdr3_nt: TGTGCCAGCAGTCATAGGGGAGGGAACACTGAAGCTTTCTTT

clone_size: NA
v_call: TRBV11-2
d_call: NA
j_call: TRBJ1-1
cdr3_aa: CASSIEGRRDTEAFF
cdr3_nt: TGTGCCAGCAGCATTGAGGGGCGAAGGGACACTGAAGCTTTCTTT

clone_size: few
v_call: TRBV5-5
d_call: NA
j_call: TRBJ2-7
cdr3_aa: CASSLVDGRAYEQYF
cdr3_nt: TGTGCCAGCAGCTTGGTTGACGGGAGAGCCTACGAGCAGTACTTC

clone_size: NA
v_call: TRBV27
d_call: NA
j_call: TRBJ1-1
cdr3_aa: CASKPPQNTEAFF
cdr3_nt: TGTGCCAGTAAGCCCCCCCAGAACACTGAAGCTTTCTTT

clone_size: NA
v_call: TRBV5-6
d_call: NA
j_call: TRBJ1-6
cdr3_aa: CASSFGTPNSPLHF
cdr3_nt: TGTGCCAGCAGCTTCGGGACACCCAATTCACCCCTCCACTTT

clone_size: NA
v_call: TRBV6-5
d_call: NA
j_call: TRBJ1-5
cdr3_aa: CASSYLDQPQHF
cdr3_nt: TGTGCCAGCAGTTACCTTGATCAGCCCCAGCATTTT

clone_size: NA
v_call: TRBV2
d_call: NA
j_call: TRBJ1-6
cdr3_aa: CASSGRRGSNSPLHF
cdr3_nt: TGTGCCAGCAGTGGGCGGAGGGGTTCTAATTCACCCCTCCACTTT

clone_size: NA
v_call: TRBV19
d_call: NA
j_call: TRBJ1-2
cdr3_aa: CASSTMDGDYGYTF
cdr3_nt: TGTGCCAGTAGTACCATGGACGGTGACTATGGCTACACCTTC

clone_size: NA
v_call: TRBV27
d_call: TRBD2
j_call: TRBJ2-5
cdr3_aa: CASRSLAGGQETQYF
cdr3_nt: TGTGCCAGCAGGAGCCTAGCGGGGGGGCAAGAGACCCAGTACTTC

clone_size: NA
v_call: TRBV9
d_call: NA
j_call: TRBJ1-5
cdr3_aa: CASSGGAGQPQHF
cdr3_nt: TGTGCCAGCAGCGGGGGGGCAGGTCAGCCCCAGCATTTT

clone_size: NA
v_call: TRBV6-5
d_call: TRBD2
j_call: TRBJ2-7
cdr3_aa: CASRHSGGIDEQYF
cdr3_nt: TGTGCCAGCAGGCACAGCGGGGGAATTGACGAGCAGTACTTC

clone_size: NA
v_call: TRBV5-4
d_call: TRBD1
j_call: TRBJ2-7
cdr3_aa: CASSPAGGGWTEQYF
cdr3_nt: TGTGCCAGCAGCCCGGCAGGGGGCGGCTGGACCGAGCAGTACTTC

clone_size: NA
v_call: TRBV6-5
d_call: NA
j_call: TRBJ1-2
cdr3_aa: CASSYSTQVVGGYTF
cdr3_nt: TGTGCCAGCAGTTACTCAACACAGGTTGTGGGCGGCTACACCTTC

clone_size: NA
v_call: TRBV4-3
d_call: NA
j_call: TRBJ2-7
cdr3_aa: CASSLNPGTFEQYF
cdr3_nt: TGCGCCAGCAGCCTCAACCCCGGGACATTCGAGCAGTACTTC

clone_size: NA
v_call: TRBV7-9
d_call: NA
j_call: TRBJ2-5
cdr3_aa: CASSLGGQTQYF
cdr3_nt: TGTGCCAGCAGCTTAGGGGGGCAGACCCAGTACTTC

clone_size: NA
v_call: TRBV2
d_call: TRBD1
j_call: TRBJ1-1
cdr3_aa: CATWDRTNTEAFF
cdr3_nt: TGTGCCACCTGGGACAGAACTAACACTGAAGCTTTCTTT

clone_size: NA
v_call: TRBV5-1
d_call: NA
j_call: TRBJ1-5
cdr3_aa: CASRNQPQHF
cdr3_nt: TGCGCCAGCAGGAATCAGCCCCAGCATTTT

clone_size: NA
v_call: TRBV28
d_call: NA
j_call: TRBJ2-3
cdr3_aa: CASSLSPGGPQNTQYF
cdr3_nt: TGTGCCAGCAGTTTATCACCCGGGGGGCCCCAAAATACGCAGTATTTT

clone_size: NA
v_call: TRBV4-1
d_call: NA
j_call: TRBJ1-4
cdr3_aa: CASSQVSRGGEKLFF
cdr3_nt: TGCGCCAGCAGCCAAGTGTCAAGGGGAGGTGAAAAACTGTTTTTT

clone_size: few
v_call: TRBV2
d_call: NA
j_call: TRBJ1-2
cdr3_aa: CATRQTHYGYTF
cdr3_nt: TGTGCCACTCGACAGACCCACTATGGCTACACCTTC

clone_size: NA
v_call: TRBV27
d_call: NA
j_call: TRBJ1-6
cdr3_aa: CASRQQGSNSPLHF
cdr3_nt: TGTGCCAGCAGGCAACAGGGAAGTAATTCACCCCTCCACTTT

clone_size: NA
v_call: TRBV20-1
d_call: NA
j_call: TRBJ1-2
cdr3_aa: CSAVDYGYTF
cdr3_nt: TGCAGTGCCGTGGACTATGGCTACACCTTC

clone_size: NA
v_call: TRBV5-1
d_call: NA
j_call: TRBJ2-5
cdr3_aa: CASSVGGGLQETQYF
cdr3_nt: TGCGCCAGCAGCGTAGGCGGGGGCCTCCAAGAGACCCAGTACTTC

clone_size: NA
v_call: TRBV6-5
d_call: NA
j_call: TRBJ2-7
cdr3_aa: CASSSPGHWNPYEQYF
cdr3_nt: TGTGCCAGCAGTTCCCCGGGACATTGGAATCCCTACGAGCAGTACTTC

clone_size: NA
v_call: TRBV19
d_call: TRBD1
j_call: TRBJ1-5
cdr3_aa: CASSYGKGAGTYQPQHF
cdr3_nt: TGTGCCAGTAGTTATGGGAAGGGGGCAGGGACTTATCAGCCCCAGCATTTT

clone_size: NA
v_call: TRBV19
d_call: NA
j_call: TRBJ1-1
cdr3_aa: CASSRSSQLEAFF
cdr3_nt: TGTGCCAGTAGCCGCTCGTCGCAGCTCGAAGCTTTCTTT

clone_size: NA
v_call: TRBV7-9
d_call: TRBD1
j_call: TRBJ1-1
cdr3_aa: CASSPNRGQHTEAFF
cdr3_nt: TGTGCCAGCAGCCCAAACAGGGGCCAACACACTGAAGCTTTCTTT

clone_size: NA
v_call: TRBV9
d_call: TRBD1
j_call: TRBJ1-1
cdr3_aa: CASNPGQGRAEAFF
cdr3_nt: TGTGCCAGCAACCCTGGACAGGGAAGGGCTGAAGCTTTCTTT

clone_size: once
v_call: TRBV5-8
d_call: NA
j_call: TRBJ2-1
cdr3_aa: CASSDRGEQFF
cdr3_nt: TGTGCCAGCAGCGATAGGGGTGAGCAGTTCTTC

clone_size: NA
v_call: TRBV9
d_call: TRBD1
j_call: TRBJ1-1
cdr3_aa: CASSPGQGNTEAFF
cdr3_nt: TGTGCCAGCAGCCCGGGACAGGGGAACACTGAAGCTTTCTTT

clone_size: NA
v_call: TRBV2
d_call: NA
j_call: TRBJ1-1
cdr3_aa: CASSEGGFNPNTEAFF
cdr3_nt: TGTGCCAGCAGTGAAGGGGGTTTTAACCCGAACACTGAAGCTTTCTTT

clone_size: NA
v_call: TRBV6-5
d_call: NA
j_call: TRBJ1-1
cdr3_aa: CASSYGPADTEAFF
cdr3_nt: TGTGCCAGCAGTTACGGGCCGGCGGACACTGAAGCTTTCTTT

clone_size: NA
v_call: TRBV7-2
d_call: NA
j_call: TRBJ1-6
cdr3_aa: CASSPQTGWNSPLHF
cdr3_nt: TGTGCCAGCAGCCCCCAGACAGGTTGGAATTCACCCCTCCACTTT

clone_size: NA
v_call: TRBV1
d_call: NA
j_call: TRBJ2-5
cdr3_aa: CTSSQSQELAGDQETQYF
cdr3_nt: TGCACCAGCAGCCAATCACAAGAACTAGCGGGGGACCAAGAGACCCAGTACTTC

clone_size: once
v_call: TRBV7-8
d_call: TRBD1
j_call: TRBJ2-1
cdr3_aa: CASSSRQGSYNEQFF
cdr3_nt: TGTGCCAGCAGCTCCCGACAGGGCTCCTACAATGAGCAGTTCTTC

clone_size: NA
v_call: TRBV7-7
d_call: NA
j_call: TRBJ2-5
cdr3_aa: CASSRGRAETQYF
cdr3_nt: TGTGCCAGCAGCCGGGGCAGGGCGGAGACCCAGTACTTC

clone_size: NA
v_call: TRBV2
d_call: NA
j_call: TRBJ1-3
cdr3_aa: CASSSDSPSGNTIYF
cdr3_nt: TGTGCCAGCAGCTCAGACAGTCCGTCTGGAAACACCATATATTTT

clone_size: NA
v_call: TRBV7-6
d_call: NA
j_call: TRBJ1-1
cdr3_aa: CASSLEASLMNTEAFF
cdr3_nt: TGTGCCAGCAGCTTAGAGGCAAGTTTGATGAACACTGAAGCTTTCTTT

clone_size: NA
v_call: TRBV27
d_call: NA
j_call: TRBJ1-5
cdr3_aa: CASADLAQGNQPQHF
cdr3_nt: TGTGCCAGCGCCGACCTTGCCCAGGGGAATCAGCCCCAGCATTTT

clone_size: NA
v_call: TRBV13
d_call: NA
j_call: TRBJ1-2
cdr3_aa: CASTSRPANGYTF
cdr3_nt: TGTGCCAGCACCTCACGCCCGGCGAATGGCTACACCTTC

clone_size: NA
v_call: TRBV4-1
d_call: NA
j_call: TRBJ2-2
cdr3_aa: CASSQFGDTGELFF
cdr3_nt: TGCGCCAGCAGCCAATTTGGCGACACCGGGGAGCTGTTTTTT

clone_size: few
v_call: TRBV9
d_call: NA
j_call: TRBJ2-3
cdr3_aa: CASSVDIRQSATQYF
cdr3_nt: TGTGCCAGCAGCGTAGACATCCGACAGTCCGCTACGCAGTATTTT

clone_size: NA
v_call: TRBV6-6
d_call: NA
j_call: TRBJ2-1
cdr3_aa: CATLGFPYNEQFF
cdr3_nt: TGTGCCACCCTAGGTTTTCCTTACAATGAGCAGTTCTTC

clone_size: NA
v_call: TRBV6-1
d_call: NA
j_call: TRBJ2-5
cdr3_aa: CASGMTSQETQYF
cdr3_nt: TGTGCCAGCGGAATGACAAGCCAAGAGACCCAGTACTTC

clone_size: NA
v_call: TRBV18
d_call: NA
j_call: TRBJ2-3
cdr3_aa: CASSPPFEGDTQYF
cdr3_nt: TGTGCCAGCTCACCCCCTTTCGAGGGGGATACGCAGTATTTT

clone_size: NA
v_call: TRBV6-5
d_call: NA
j_call: TRBJ1-1
cdr3_aa: CASRTRLEGKAFF
cdr3_nt: TGTGCCAGCAGGACCAGGTTGGAGGGCAAAGCTTTCTTT

clone_size: NA
v_call: TRBV2
d_call: NA
j_call: TRBJ1-6
cdr3_aa: CASSVHRVDNSPLHF
cdr3_nt: TGTGCCAGCAGCGTACACAGGGTAGATAATTCACCCCTCCACTTT

clone_size: few
v_call: TRBV2
d_call: NA
j_call: TRBJ1-5
cdr3_aa: CASSVGHFNQPQHF
cdr3_nt: TGTGCCAGCAGTGTTGGACACTTCAATCAGCCCCAGCATTTT

clone_size: NA
v_call: TRBV7-9
d_call: NA
j_call: TRBJ1-1
cdr3_aa: CASRGDLNTEAFF
cdr3_nt: TGTGCCAGCAGGGGGGACTTGAACACTGAAGCTTTCTTT

clone_size: NA
v_call: TRBV9
d_call: TRBD1
j_call: TRBJ1-2
cdr3_aa: CASSLGDSYYGYTF
cdr3_nt: TGTGCCAGCAGCCTAGGGGACAGCTACTATGGCTACACCTTC

clone_size: NA
v_call: TRBV2
d_call: NA
j_call: TRBJ1-1
cdr3_aa: CASSERLRSNTEAFF
cdr3_nt: TGTGCCAGCAGTGAAAGGTTGCGCTCGAACACTGAAGCTTTCTTT

clone_size: NA
v_call: TRBV5-5
d_call: NA
j_call: TRBJ2-1
cdr3_aa: CASSSTPTGTNNEQFF
cdr3_nt: TGTGCCAGCAGTTCCACGCCCACTGGGACCAACAATGAGCAGTTCTTC